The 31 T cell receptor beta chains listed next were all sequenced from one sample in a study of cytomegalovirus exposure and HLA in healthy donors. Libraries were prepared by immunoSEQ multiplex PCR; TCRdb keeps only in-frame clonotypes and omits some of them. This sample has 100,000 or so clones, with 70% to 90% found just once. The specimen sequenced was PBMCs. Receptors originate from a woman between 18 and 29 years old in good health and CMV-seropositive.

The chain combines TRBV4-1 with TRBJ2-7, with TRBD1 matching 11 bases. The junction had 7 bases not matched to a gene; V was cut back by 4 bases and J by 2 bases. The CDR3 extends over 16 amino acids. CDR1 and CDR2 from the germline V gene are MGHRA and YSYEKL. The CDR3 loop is CASSPSWTGGTYEQYF. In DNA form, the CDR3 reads TGCGCCAGCAGCCCCTCCTGGACAGGGGGCACCTACGAGCAGTACTTC.

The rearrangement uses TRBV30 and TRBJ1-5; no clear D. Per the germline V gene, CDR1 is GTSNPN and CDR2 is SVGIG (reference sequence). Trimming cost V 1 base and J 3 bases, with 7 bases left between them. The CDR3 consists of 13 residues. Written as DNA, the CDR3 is TGTGCCTGGAGTGCGGGTACCAATCAGCCCCAGCATTTT. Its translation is CAWSAGTNQPQHF.

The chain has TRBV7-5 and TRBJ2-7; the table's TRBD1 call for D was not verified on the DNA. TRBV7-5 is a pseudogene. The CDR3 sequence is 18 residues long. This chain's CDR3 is CARSLALMVGAIHYEQYF. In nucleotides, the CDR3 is TGTGCCAGAAGCTTAGCGCTAATGGTTGGGGCGATTCACTACGAGCAGTACTTC.

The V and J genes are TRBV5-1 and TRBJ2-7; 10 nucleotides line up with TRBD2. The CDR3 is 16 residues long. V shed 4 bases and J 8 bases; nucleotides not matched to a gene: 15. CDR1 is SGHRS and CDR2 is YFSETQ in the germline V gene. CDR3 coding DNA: TGCGCCAGCAGCGGGGACTCCGGGCTAGCGGGAGCACAGCAGTACTTC. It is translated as CASSGDSGLAGAQQYF.

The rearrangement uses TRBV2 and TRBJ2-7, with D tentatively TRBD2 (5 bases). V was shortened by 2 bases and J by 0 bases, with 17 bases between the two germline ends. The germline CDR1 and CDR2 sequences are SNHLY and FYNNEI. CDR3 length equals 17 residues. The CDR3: CASSETPGGAYSYEQYF. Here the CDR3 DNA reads TGTGCCAGCAGTGAAACCCCCGGAGGCGCTTACTCCTACGAGCAGTACTTC.

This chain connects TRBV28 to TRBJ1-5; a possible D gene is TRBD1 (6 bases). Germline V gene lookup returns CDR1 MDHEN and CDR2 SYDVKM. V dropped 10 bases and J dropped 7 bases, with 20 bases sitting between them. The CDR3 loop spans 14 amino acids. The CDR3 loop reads CATVGGGSGQPQHF. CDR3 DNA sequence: TGTGCCACCGTGGGCGGGGGCTCAGGGCAGCCCCAGCATTTT.

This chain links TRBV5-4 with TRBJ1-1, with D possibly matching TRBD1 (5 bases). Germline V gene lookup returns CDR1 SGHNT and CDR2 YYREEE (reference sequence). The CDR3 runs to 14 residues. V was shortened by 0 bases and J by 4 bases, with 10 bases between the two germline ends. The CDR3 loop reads CASSLGGGSTEAFF. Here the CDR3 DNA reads TGTGCCAGCAGCTTGGGCGGGGGATCCACTGAAGCTTTCTTT.

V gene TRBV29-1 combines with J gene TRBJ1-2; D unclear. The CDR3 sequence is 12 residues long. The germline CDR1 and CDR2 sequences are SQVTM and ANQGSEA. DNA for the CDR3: TGCCTTCATTCTAACGCTAACTATGGCTACACCTTC. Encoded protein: CLHSNANYGYTF.

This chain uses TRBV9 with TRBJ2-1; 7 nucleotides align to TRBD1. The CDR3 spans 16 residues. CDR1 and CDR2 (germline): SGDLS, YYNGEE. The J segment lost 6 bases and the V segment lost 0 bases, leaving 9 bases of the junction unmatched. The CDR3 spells CASSVADRVRGNEQFF. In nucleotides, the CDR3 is TGTGCCAGCAGCGTAGCTGACAGGGTGAGAGGCAATGAGCAGTTCTTC.

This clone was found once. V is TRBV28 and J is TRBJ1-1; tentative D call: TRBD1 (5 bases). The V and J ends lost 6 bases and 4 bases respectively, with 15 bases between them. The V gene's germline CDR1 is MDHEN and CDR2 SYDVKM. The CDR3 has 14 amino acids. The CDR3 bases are TGTGCCAGCAGCTTACCGCGGGGCCCCACTGAAGCTTTCTTT. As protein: CASSLPRGPTEAFF.

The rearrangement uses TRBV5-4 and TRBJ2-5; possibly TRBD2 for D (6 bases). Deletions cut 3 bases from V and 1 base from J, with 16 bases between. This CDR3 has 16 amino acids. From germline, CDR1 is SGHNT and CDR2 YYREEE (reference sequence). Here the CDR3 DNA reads TGTGCCAGCAGCTCGGAGAGGGACTTCGGCCAAGAGACCCAGTACTTC. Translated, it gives CASSSERDFGQETQYF.

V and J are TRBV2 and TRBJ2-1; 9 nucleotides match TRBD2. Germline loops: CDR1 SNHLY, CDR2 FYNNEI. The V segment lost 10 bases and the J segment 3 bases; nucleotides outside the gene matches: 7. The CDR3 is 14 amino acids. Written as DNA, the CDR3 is TGTGCCACCGCCAGCGGGAGGCTCTACAATGAGCAGTTCTTC. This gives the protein CATASGRLYNEQFF.

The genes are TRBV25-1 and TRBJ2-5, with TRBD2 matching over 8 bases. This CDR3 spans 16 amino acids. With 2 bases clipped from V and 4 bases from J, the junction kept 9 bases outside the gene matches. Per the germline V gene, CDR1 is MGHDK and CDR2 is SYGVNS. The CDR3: CASSEESGGGGETQYF. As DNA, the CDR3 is TGTGCCAGCAGTGAAGAGAGCGGGGGAGGGGGAGAGACCCAGTACTTC.

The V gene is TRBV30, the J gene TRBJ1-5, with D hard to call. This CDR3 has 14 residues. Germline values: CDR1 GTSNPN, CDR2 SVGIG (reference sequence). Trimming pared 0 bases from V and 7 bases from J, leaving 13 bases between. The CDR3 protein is CAWSVGGVLQPQHF. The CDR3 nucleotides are TGTGCCTGGAGTGTAGGCGGAGTTCTCCAGCCCCAGCATTTT.

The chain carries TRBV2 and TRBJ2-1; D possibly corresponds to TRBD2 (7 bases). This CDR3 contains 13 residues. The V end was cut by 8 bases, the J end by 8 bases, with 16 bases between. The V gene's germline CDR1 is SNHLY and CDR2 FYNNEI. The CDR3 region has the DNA TGTGCCAGCTTTGGCGGGGGCTGGGATGAGCAGTTCTTC. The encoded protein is CASFGGGWDEQFF.

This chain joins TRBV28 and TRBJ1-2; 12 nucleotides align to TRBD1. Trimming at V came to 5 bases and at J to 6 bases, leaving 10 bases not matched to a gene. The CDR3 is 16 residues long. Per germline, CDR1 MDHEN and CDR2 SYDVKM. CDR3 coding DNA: TGTGCCAGCAGTAGACCCGGGACAGGGGGCGCCGATGGCTACACCTTC. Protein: CASSRPGTGGADGYTF.

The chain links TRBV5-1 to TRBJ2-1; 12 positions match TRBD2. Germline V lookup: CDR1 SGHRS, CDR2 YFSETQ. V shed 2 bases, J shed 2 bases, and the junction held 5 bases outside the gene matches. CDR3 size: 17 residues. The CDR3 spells CASSFSSGGATYNEQFF. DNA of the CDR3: TGCGCCAGCAGCTTCTCTAGCGGGGGGGCGACCTACAATGAGCAGTTCTTC.

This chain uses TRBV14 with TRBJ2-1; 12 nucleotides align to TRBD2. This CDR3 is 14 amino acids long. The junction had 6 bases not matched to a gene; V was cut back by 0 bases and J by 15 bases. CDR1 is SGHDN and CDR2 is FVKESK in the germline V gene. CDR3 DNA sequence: TGTGCCAGCAGCCAAGAGACTAGCGGGAGTCAGCGGTTCTTC. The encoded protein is CASSQETSGSQRFF.

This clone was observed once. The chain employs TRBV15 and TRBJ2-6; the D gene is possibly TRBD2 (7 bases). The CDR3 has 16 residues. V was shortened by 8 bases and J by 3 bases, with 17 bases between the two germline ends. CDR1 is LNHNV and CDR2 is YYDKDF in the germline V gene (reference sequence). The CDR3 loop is CATWRGRIGGANVLTF. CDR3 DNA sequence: TGTGCCACCTGGCGGGGGCGAATTGGTGGGGCCAACGTCCTGACTTTC.

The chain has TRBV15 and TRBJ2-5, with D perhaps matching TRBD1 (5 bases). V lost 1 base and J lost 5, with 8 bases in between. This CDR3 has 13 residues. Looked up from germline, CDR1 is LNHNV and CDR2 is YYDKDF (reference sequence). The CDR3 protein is CATSRARVETQYF. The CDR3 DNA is TGTGCCACCAGCAGAGCCAGGGTTGAGACCCAGTACTTC.

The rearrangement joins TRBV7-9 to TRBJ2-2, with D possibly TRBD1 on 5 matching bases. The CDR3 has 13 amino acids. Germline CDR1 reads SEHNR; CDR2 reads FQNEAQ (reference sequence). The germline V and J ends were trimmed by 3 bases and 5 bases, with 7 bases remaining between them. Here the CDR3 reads CASSFRETGELFF. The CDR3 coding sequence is TGTGCCAGCAGCTTCAGGGAAACCGGGGAGCTGTTTTTT. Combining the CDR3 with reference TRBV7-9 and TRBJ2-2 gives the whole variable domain DTGVSQNPRHKITKRGQNVTFRCDPISEHNRLYWYRQTLGQGPEFLTYFQNEAQLEKSRLLSDRFSAERPKGSFSTLEIQRTEQGDSAMYLCASSFRETGELFFGEGSRLTVL.

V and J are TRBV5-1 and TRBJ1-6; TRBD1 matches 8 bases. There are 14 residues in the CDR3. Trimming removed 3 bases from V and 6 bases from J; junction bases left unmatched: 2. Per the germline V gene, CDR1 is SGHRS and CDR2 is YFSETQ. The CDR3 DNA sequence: TGCGCCAGCAGCTCGGGACAGGTTAATTCACCCCTCCACTTT. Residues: CASSSGQVNSPLHF.

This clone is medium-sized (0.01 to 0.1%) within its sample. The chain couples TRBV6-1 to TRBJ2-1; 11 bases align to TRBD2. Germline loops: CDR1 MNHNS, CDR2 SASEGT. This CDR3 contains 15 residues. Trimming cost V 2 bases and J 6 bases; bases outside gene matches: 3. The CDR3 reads CASSEFSGGANEQFF. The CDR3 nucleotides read TGTGCCAGCAGTGAATTTAGCGGGGGGGCCAATGAGCAGTTCTTC.

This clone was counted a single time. The CDR3 loop is CASRPGTVYGYTF. The CDR3 DNA reads as TGTGCCAGCAGACCCGGGACAGTCTATGGCTACACCTTC. This rearrangement joins TRBV28 to TRBJ1-2; 7 bases match TRBD1. Trimming removed 6 bases from V and 4 bases from J; junction bases left unmatched: 5. The CDR3 contains 13 residues. CDR1 MDHEN and CDR2 SYDVKM come from the germline V gene.

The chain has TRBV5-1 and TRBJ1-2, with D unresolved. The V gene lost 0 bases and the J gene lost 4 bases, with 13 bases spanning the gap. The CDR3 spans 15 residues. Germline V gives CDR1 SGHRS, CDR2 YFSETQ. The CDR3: CASSLEGERIYGYTF. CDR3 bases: TGCGCCAGCAGCTTGGAGGGAGAGCGGATCTATGGCTACACCTTC.

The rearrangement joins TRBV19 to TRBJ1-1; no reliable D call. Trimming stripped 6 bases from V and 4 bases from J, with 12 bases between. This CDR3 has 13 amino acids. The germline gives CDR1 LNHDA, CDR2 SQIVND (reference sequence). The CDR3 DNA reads TGTGCCAGTAGCGAGGATTTAGGCACTGAAGCTTTCTTT. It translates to CASSEDLGTEAFF. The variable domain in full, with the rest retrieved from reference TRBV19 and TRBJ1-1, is DGGITQSPKYLFRKEGQNVTLSCEQNLNHDAMYWYRQDPGQGLRLIYYSQIVNDFQKGDIAEGYSVSREKKESFPLTVTSAQKNPTAFYLCASSEDLGTEAFFGQGTRLTVV.

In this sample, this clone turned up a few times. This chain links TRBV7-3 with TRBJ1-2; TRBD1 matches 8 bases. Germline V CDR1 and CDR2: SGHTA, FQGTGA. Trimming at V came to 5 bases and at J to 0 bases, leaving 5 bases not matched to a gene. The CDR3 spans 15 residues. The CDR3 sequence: CASSVQGETNYGYTF. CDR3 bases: TGTGCCAGCAGCGTACAGGGGGAAACTAACTATGGCTACACCTTC.

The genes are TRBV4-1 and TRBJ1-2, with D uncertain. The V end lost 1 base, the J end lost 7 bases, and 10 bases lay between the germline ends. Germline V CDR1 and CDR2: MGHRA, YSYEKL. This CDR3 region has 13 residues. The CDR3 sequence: CASSQAEVPGYTF. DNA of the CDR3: TGCGCCAGCAGCCAAGCTGAGGTCCCTGGCTACACCTTC.

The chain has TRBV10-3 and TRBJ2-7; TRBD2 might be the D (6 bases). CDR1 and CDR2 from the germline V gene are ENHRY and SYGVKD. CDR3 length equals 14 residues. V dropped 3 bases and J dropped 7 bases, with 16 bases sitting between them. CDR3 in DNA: TGTGCCATCAGTGACGCGGGACCTTCGGGGGAGCAGTACTTC. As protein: CAISDAGPSGEQYF.

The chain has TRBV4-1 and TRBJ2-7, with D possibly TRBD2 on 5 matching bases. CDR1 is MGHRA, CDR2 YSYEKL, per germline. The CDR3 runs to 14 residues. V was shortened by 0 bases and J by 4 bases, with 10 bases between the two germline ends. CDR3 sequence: CASSQEGPGYEQYF. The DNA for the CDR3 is TGCGCCAGCAGCCAAGAAGGTCCGGGATACGAGCAGTACTTC.

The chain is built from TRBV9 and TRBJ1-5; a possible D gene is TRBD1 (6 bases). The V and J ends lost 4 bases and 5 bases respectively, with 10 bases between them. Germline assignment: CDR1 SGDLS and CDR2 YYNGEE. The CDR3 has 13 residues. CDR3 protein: CASSRDTYQPQHF. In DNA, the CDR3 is TGTGCCAGCAGCCGGGACACTTATCAGCCCCAGCATTTT. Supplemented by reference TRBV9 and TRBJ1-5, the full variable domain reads DSGVTQTPKHLITATGQRVTLRCSPRSGDLSVYWYQQSLDQGLQFLIQYYNGEERAKGNILERFSAQQFPDLHSELNLSSLELGDSALYFCASSRDTYQPQHFGDGTRLSIL.